This T cell receptor (beta chain) was retrieved from a study of T cell changes during pregnancy in multiple sclerosis. Clones were read by immunoSEQ multiplex PCR, and TCRdb kept only the in-frame ones, dropping some. The sample holds 69,000 or so clones; over 80% are singletons and the top ten take around 2.3%. J was trimmed by 4 bases and V by 6 bases; bases with no gene match: 9. CDR3 size: 15 residues. The V gene's germline CDR1 is SNHLY and CDR2 FYNNEI. The TCR originated in a female donor with multiple sclerosis, enrolled in a pregnancy study. The chain employs TRBV2 and TRBJ2-3; 8 nucleotides agree with TRBD2. The sequencing here drew on peripheral blood, taken before pregnancy. The CDR3 sequence is CASSDTSGGADTQYF. CDR3 coding DNA: TGTGCCAGCAGCGACACGTCGGGAGGGGCAGATACGCAGTATTTT.